These 25 T cell receptor beta chains originate from one sample sequenced in a study of cytomegalovirus exposure and HLA in healthy donors. Both 60 Vbeta primers and 13 Jbeta primers went into the PCR. Repertoires were generated with immunoSEQ multiplex PCR, while TCRdb's copy carries only in-frame clones and drops some. The data contain 150,000 to 200,000 clones, approximately 72% of them singletons. The specimen was PBMCs. Source of these receptors: a man aged 40-49 years in good health and CMV-seropositive.

This rearrangement joins TRBV5-1 to TRBJ2-1; 7 bases fit TRBD1. Germline V gives CDR1 SGHRS, CDR2 YFSETQ. The length of the CDR3 is 14 residues. V shed 3 bases, J shed 8 bases, and the junction held 8 bases outside the gene matches. The CDR3 here is CASSSPRQGHEQFF. CDR3 nucleotides: TGCGCCAGCAGCTCCCCGCGACAGGGCCATGAGCAGTTCTTC.

This chain uses TRBV5-4 with TRBJ2-3; TRBD2 matches 9 bases. Germline CDR1 reads SGHNT; CDR2 reads YYREEE (reference sequence). V lost 6 bases and J lost 3; bases outside the gene matches: 8. This CDR3 has 15 amino acids. CDR3: CASNLGGGGTDTQYF. Written as DNA, the CDR3 is TGTGCCAGCAACCTGGGCGGGGGGGGAACAGATACGCAGTATTTT.

This chain uses TRBV5-4 with TRBJ2-3; D is possibly TRBD2 (7 bases). CDR1 is SGHNT and CDR2 is YYREEE in the germline V gene (reference sequence). CDR3 size: 15 residues. Trimming took off 2 bases at V and 2 bases at J, with 12 bases between the two ends. The DNA of the CDR3 is TGTGCCAGCAGCTTCGGGGGGCGGGACACAGATACGCAGTATTTT. Translating gives CASSFGGRDTDTQYF. Full variable domain (outside the CDR3, taken from reference TRBV5-4 and TRBJ2-3): ETGVTQSPTHLIKTRGQQVTLRCSSQSGHNTVSWYQQALGQGPQFIFQYYREEENGRGNFPPRFSGLQFPNYSSELNVNALELDDSALYLCASSFGGRDTDTQYFGPGTRLTVL.

The V gene is TRBV28, the J gene TRBJ1-3, with D tentatively TRBD1 (6 bases). The CDR3 is 14 amino acids. Trimming removed 8 bases at V and 4 bases at J, with 15 bases between. The germline V gene has CDR1 MDHEN and CDR2 SYDVKM. The CDR3 bases are TGTGCCAGCCTGATTTCGGGGGGCGGAAACACCATATATTTT. The encoded protein is CASLISGGGNTIYF. The full variable domain, rest sourced from reference TRBV28 and TRBJ1-3, is DVKVTQSSRYLVKRTGEKVFLECVQDMDHENMFWYRQDPGLGLRLIYFSYDVKMKEKGDIPEGYSVSREKKERFSLILESASTNQTSMYLCASLISGGGNTIYFGEGSWLTVV.

The chain joins TRBV6-1 to TRBJ1-1; no definite D call. The germline gives CDR1 MNHNS, CDR2 SASEGT. Trimming shortened V by 5 bases and J by 1 base, and 8 bases separated the two germline ends. This CDR3 comprises 13 residues. The DNA of the CDR3 is TGTGCCAGCAGTATAAGAGAGAACACTGAAGCTTTCTTT. Protein product: CASSIRENTEAFF.

The chain combines TRBV5-6 with TRBJ1-5; 10 positions agree with TRBD1. Trimming removed 0 bases from V and 9 bases from J; junction bases left unmatched: 9. The CDR3 length is 16 residues. The germline V gene encodes CDR1 SGHDT and CDR2 YYEEEE. In DNA, the CDR3 is TGTGCCAGCAGCTTGGGGACAGGGGGACTGTCGCGGCCCCAGCATTTT. It yields the protein CASSLGTGGLSRPQHF. The full variable domain, with the rest looked up from reference TRBV5-6 and TRBJ1-5, is DAGVTQSPTHLIKTRGQQVTLRCSPKSGHDTVSWYQQALGQGPQFIFQYYEEEERQRGNFPDRFSGHQFPNYSSELNVNALLLGDSALYLCASSLGTGGLSRPQHFGDGTRLSIL.

The chain joins TRBV6-1 to TRBJ1-5; no clear D gene. The CDR3 is made up of 12 amino acids. From germline, CDR1 is MNHNS and CDR2 SASEGT. Trimming took off 8 bases at V and 4 bases at J, with 9 bases between the two ends. CDR3 nucleotide sequence: TGTGCCAGCGGAGACTTGAATCAGCCCCAGCATTTT. It is translated as CASGDLNQPQHF.

The V and J genes are TRBV5-1 and TRBJ2-7, with 8 bases lining up with TRBD1. The CDR3 is 15 amino acids. Looked up from germline, CDR1 is SGHRS and CDR2 is YFSETQ. V lost 4 bases and J lost 3; bases outside the gene matches: 9. The CDR3 bases are TGCGCCAGCAGCCCTGGGACAGGATCGAACTACGAGCAGTACTTC. Amino acids: CASSPGTGSNYEQYF.

There are a few counts of this clone. The CDR3 sequence: CASSVVRGNTGELFF. The DNA of the CDR3 is TGTGCCAGCAGTGTGGTTCGGGGGAACACCGGGGAGCTGTTTTTT. The genes are TRBV2 and TRBJ2-2; D possibly corresponds to TRBD2 (5 bases). The CDR3 runs to 15 residues. Trimming took off 4 bases at V and 1 base at J, with 10 bases between the two ends. Germline V gives CDR1 SNHLY, CDR2 FYNNEI.

This clone was found a few times. V is TRBV13 and J is TRBJ2-7, with D possibly TRBD2 on 8 matching bases. With 4 bases removed from V and 0 bases from J, the gap between germline ends came to 19 bases. Germline V gene data show CDR1 as PRHDT and CDR2 as FYEKMQ (reference sequence). The CDR3 loop spans 17 amino acids. The DNA of the CDR3 is TGTGCCAGCAGCTCCCCGGGTAGCGGGGACAGCTCCTACGAGCAGTACTTC. Its translation is CASSSPGSGDSSYEQYF.

This chain uses TRBV29-1 with TRBJ2-3, with TRBD1 matching 10 bases. The junction had 5 bases not matched to a gene; V was cut back by 7 bases and J by 4 bases. This CDR3 comprises 13 residues. Germline assignment: CDR1 SQVTM and CDR2 ANQGSEA. DNA of the CDR3: TGCAGCGCCGGGGACAGGGGCGCAGATACGCAGTATTTT. Protein sequence: CSAGDRGADTQYF.

The rearrangement links TRBV5-4 to TRBJ2-2, with D hard to call. CDR3 length equals 13 residues. Germline V gene data show CDR1 as SGHNT and CDR2 as YYREEE (reference sequence). Trimming removed 3 bases from V and 6 bases from J, with 9 bases in between. This chain's CDR3 is CASSSPQAGELFF. The CDR3 DNA reads TGTGCCAGCAGCTCCCCCCAGGCCGGGGAGCTGTTTTTT.

The chain carries TRBV29-1 and TRBJ2-7; 7 bases are a match to TRBD1. The CDR3 spans 13 residues. CDR1 SQVTM and CDR2 ANQGSEA come from the germline V gene. Trimming removed 5 bases from V and 3 bases from J; junction bases left unmatched: 7. This chain's CDR3 is CSVQRDRGYEQYF. The CDR3 coding sequence is TGCAGCGTTCAACGGGACAGAGGCTACGAGCAGTACTTC.

The rearrangement joins TRBV6-5 to TRBJ1-2; 7 nucleotides line up with TRBD1. CDR3 length: 13 amino acids. The J segment lost 7 bases and the V segment lost 6 bases, leaving 8 bases of the junction unmatched. Germline CDR1 and CDR2: MNHEY and SVGAGI. The CDR3 sequence is CASRQDRSSGYTF. The CDR3 nucleotides read TGTGCCAGCAGACAGGACAGGTCCTCTGGCTACACCTTC.

V gene TRBV5-6 combines with J gene TRBJ1-2, with 8 bases that match TRBD1. The CDR3 has 15 residues. Germline V CDR1 and CDR2: SGHDT, YYEEEE. V shed 6 bases, J shed 5 bases, and the junction held 12 bases outside the gene matches. The CDR3 bases are TGTGCCAGCACCAACCCACGGACAGGGACATATGGCTACACCTTC. Translating it yields CASTNPRTGTYGYTF. Based on the CDR3 plus reference TRBV5-6 and TRBJ1-2, the full variable domain is DAGVTQSPTHLIKTRGQQVTLRCSPKSGHDTVSWYQQALGQGPQFIFQYYEEEERQRGNFPDRFSGHQFPNYSSELNVNALLLGDSALYLCASTNPRTGTYGYTFGSGTRLTVV.

The V and J genes are TRBV7-6 and TRBJ1-5; D is uncertain. V was shortened by 2 bases and J by 0 bases, with 5 bases between the two germline ends. The CDR3 has 14 residues. CDR1 is SGHVS, CDR2 FNYEAQ, per germline. The CDR3 spells CASSLYSSNQPQHF. The CDR3 DNA follows: TGTGCCAGCAGCTTATACTCTAGCAATCAGCCCCAGCATTTT. Filled out from reference TRBV7-6 and TRBJ1-5, the complete variable domain reads GAGVSQSPRYKVTKRGQDVALRCDPISGHVSLYWYRQALGQGPEFLTYFNYEAQQDKSGLPNDRFSAERPEGSISTLTIQRTEQRDSAMYRCASSLYSSNQPQHFGDGTRLSIL.

The rearrangement uses TRBV21-1 and TRBJ2-7; the tabulated D call, TRBD2, remains unverified against the DNA. TRBV21-1 has pseudogene status. The CDR3 is 12 residues long. CDR3 protein: CASLAHSYEQYF. CDR3 DNA: TGTGCCAGCCTAGCCCACTCCTACGAGCAGTACTTC.

This clone was seen only a few times. The rearrangement uses TRBV4-3 and TRBJ1-1; 8 bases are a match to TRBD1. The CDR3 contains 16 residues. Germline V gene lookup returns CDR1 LGHNA and CDR2 YSLEER. J lost 5 bases, V lost 3 bases, and 11 bases had no gene match. The CDR3 spells CASSHKPGQGGTEAFF. Here the CDR3 DNA reads TGCGCCAGCAGCCACAAGCCCGGACAGGGAGGGACTGAAGCTTTCTTT.

This rearrangement joins TRBV9 to TRBJ2-1, with 8 bases matching TRBD2. The junction had 11 bases not matched to a gene; V was cut back by 4 bases and J by 8 bases. The CDR3 extends over 15 amino acids. Germline CDR1 and CDR2: SGDLS and YYNGEE. The DNA of the CDR3 is TGTGCCAGCAGCACCGATAGCGGGGTACTTTATGAGCAGTTCTTC. Its translation is CASSTDSGVLYEQFF.

The J gene is TRBJ2-7, the V gene TRBV6-6, with 9 positions matching TRBD1. With 6 bases clipped from V and 3 bases from J, the junction kept 6 bases outside the gene matches. The CDR3 has 14 residues. CDR1 and CDR2 from the germline V gene are MNHNY and SVGAGI (reference sequence). The chain's CDR3 is CASRTRDRDYEQYF. CDR3 nucleotide sequence: TGTGCCAGCAGGACCCGGGACAGGGACTACGAGCAGTACTTC.

The chain employs TRBV7-3 and TRBJ2-1, with a weak D call TRBD2 (5 bases). Germline V gene sequence: CDR1 SGHTA, CDR2 FQGTGA. The V end lost 5 bases, the J end lost 5 bases, and 16 bases lay between the germline ends. The CDR3 is 15 residues long. The CDR3 DNA follows: TGTGCCAGCAGCCACCGGGATTCAACCAACAATGAGCAGTTCTTC. Its translation: CASSHRDSTNNEQFF.

This sequence joins TRBV6-6 and TRBJ2-1; D might be TRBD1 (6 bases). Trimming stripped 4 bases from V and 2 bases from J, with 6 bases between. CDR1 is MNHNY and CDR2 is SVGAGI in the germline V gene (reference sequence). The CDR3 extends over 13 amino acids. The CDR3 loop reads CASSWDTYNEQFF. The CDR3 coding sequence is TGTGCCAGCAGTTGGGACACCTACAATGAGCAGTTCTTC.

This chain links TRBV6-6 with TRBJ1-3; weak D call: TRBD1 (6 bases). Germline values: CDR1 MNHNY, CDR2 SVGAGI (reference sequence). The V gene lost 4 bases and the J gene lost 8 bases, with 18 bases spanning the gap. The CDR3 is 15 amino acids. CDR3 nucleotide sequence: TGTGCCAGCAGTTTTCCGGGACACTTAATAGACACCATATATTTT. Amino acid sequence: CASSFPGHLIDTIYF.

This clone was picked up one time. This rearrangement joins TRBV11-2 to TRBJ2-5; no reliable D call. Germline V gene sequence: CDR1 SGHAT, CDR2 FQNNGV. CDR3 size: 15 residues. V was trimmed by 1 base and J by 11 bases, leaving 20 bases between them. The DNA of the CDR3 is TGTGCCAGCAGCTTAGTTGGCGCCACGGCGGAAGAGCAGTACTTC. It translates to CASSLVGATAEEQYF.

This chain joins TRBV27 and TRBJ1-1; 12 positions agree with TRBD1. V was pared by 6 bases and J by 5 bases, with 10 bases of the junction left unmatched. The CDR3 spans 16 residues. Germline V gene lookup returns CDR1 MNHEY and CDR2 SMNVEV (reference sequence). CDR3 nucleotides: TGTGCCAGCAGCCTCCATGGGACAGGGGGCCGGACTGAAGCTTTCTTT. Its protein product is CASSLHGTGGRTEAFF.